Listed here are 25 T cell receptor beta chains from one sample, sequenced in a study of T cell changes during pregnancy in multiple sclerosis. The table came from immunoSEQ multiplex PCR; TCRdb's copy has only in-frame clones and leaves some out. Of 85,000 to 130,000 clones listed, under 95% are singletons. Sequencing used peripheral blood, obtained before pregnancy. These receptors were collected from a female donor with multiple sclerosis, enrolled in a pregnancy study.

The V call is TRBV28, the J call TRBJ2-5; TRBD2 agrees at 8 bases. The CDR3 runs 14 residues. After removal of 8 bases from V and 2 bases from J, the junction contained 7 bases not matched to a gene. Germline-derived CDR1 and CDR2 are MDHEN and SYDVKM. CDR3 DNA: TGTGCCAGCGCGGCGGGAGGTGGGCAAGAGACCCAGTACTTC. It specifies CASAAGGGQETQYF. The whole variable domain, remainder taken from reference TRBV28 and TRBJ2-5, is DVKVTQSSRYLVKRTGEKVFLECVQDMDHENMFWYRQDPGLGLRLIYFSYDVKMKEKGDIPEGYSVSREKKERFSLILESASTNQTSMYLCASAAGGGQETQYFGPGTRLLVL.

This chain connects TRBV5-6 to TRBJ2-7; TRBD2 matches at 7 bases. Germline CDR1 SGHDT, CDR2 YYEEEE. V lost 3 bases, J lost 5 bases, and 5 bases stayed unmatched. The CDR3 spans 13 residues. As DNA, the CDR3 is TGTGCCAGCAGCTGGCAACTAGCGAACGAGCAGTACTTC. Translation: CASSWQLANEQYF.

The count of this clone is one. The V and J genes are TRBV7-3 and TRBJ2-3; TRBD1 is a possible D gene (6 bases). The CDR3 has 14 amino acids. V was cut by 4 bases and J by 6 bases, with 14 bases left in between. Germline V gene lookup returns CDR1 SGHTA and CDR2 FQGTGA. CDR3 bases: TGTGCCAGCAGCTCCAGTGGGGGCCCGGATACGCAGTATTTT. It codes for CASSSSGGPDTQYF.

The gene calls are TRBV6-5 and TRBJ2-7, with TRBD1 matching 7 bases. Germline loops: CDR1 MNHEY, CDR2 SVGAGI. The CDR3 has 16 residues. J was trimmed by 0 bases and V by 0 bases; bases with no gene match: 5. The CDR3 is CASSYSLGTASYEQYF. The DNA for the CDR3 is TGTGCCAGCAGTTACTCTTTGGGGACAGCCTCCTACGAGCAGTACTTC.

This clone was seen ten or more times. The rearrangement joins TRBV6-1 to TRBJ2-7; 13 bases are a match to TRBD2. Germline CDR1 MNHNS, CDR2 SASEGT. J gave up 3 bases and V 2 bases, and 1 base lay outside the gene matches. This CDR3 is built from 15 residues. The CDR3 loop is CASSERTSGSYEQYF. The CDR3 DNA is TGTGCCAGCAGTGAAAGGACTAGCGGGAGCTACGAGCAGTACTTC.

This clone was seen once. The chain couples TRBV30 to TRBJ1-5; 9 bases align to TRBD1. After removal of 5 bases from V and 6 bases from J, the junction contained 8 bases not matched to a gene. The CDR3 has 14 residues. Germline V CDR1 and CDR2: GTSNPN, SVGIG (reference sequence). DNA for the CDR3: TGTGCCTGGCAGACAGGGGGGACCCTTCAGCCCCAGCATTTT. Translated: CAWQTGGTLQPQHF. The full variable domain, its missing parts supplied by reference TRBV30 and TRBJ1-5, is SQTIHQWPATLVQPVGSPLSLECTVEGTSNPNLYWYRQAAGRGLQLLFYSVGIGQISSEVPQNLSASRPQDRQFILSSKKLLLSDSGFYLCAWQTGGTLQPQHFGDGTRLSIL.

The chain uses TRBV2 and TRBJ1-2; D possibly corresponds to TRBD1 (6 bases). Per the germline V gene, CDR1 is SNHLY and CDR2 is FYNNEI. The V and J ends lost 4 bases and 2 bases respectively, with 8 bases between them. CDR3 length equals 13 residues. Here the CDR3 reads CASSVRGNYGYTF. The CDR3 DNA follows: TGTGCCAGCAGTGTCAGGGGAAACTATGGCTACACCTTC.

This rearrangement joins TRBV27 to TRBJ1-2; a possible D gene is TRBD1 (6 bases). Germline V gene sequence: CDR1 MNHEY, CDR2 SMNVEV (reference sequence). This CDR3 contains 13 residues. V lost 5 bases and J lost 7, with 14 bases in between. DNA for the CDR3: TGTGCCAGCAGTGAACGGACAGCTAGTGGCTACACCTTC. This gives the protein CASSERTASGYTF.

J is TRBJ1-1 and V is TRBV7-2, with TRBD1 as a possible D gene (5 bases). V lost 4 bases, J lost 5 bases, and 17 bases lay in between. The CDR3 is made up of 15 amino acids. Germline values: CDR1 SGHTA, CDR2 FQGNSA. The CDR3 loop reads CASSSWGGAGTEAFF. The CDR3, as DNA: TGTGCCAGCAGCTCCTGGGGAGGGGCAGGAACTGAAGCTTTCTTT.

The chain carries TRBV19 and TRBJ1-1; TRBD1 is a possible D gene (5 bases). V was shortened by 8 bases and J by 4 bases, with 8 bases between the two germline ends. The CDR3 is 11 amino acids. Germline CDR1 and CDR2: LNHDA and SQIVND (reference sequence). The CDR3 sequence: CASGGSTEAFF. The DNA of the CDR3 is TGTGCCAGTGGGGGGAGCACTGAAGCTTTCTTT. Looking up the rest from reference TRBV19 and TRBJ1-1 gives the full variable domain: DGGITQSPKYLFRKEGQNVTLSCEQNLNHDAMYWYRQDPGQGLRLIYYSQIVNDFQKGDIAEGYSVSREKKESFPLTVTSAQKNPTAFYLCASGGSTEAFFGQGTRLTVV.

In DNA form, the CDR3 reads TGTGCCAGCAGCCAACAGGGGGCCCGAGATACGCAGTATTTT. It encodes CASSQQGARDTQYF. The chain uses TRBV7-3 and TRBJ2-3, with 9 bases identical to TRBD1. V lost 5 bases to trimming and J lost 5 bases; unmatched junction nucleotides: 5. Germline CDR1 SGHTA, CDR2 FQGTGA. The CDR3 extends over 14 amino acids. Supplemented by reference TRBV7-3 and TRBJ2-3, the full variable domain reads GAGVSQTPSNKVTEKGKYVELRCDPISGHTALYWYRQSLGQGPEFLIYFQGTGAADDSGLPNDRFFAVRPEGSVSTLKIQRTERGDSAVYLCASSQQGARDTQYFGPGTRLTVL.

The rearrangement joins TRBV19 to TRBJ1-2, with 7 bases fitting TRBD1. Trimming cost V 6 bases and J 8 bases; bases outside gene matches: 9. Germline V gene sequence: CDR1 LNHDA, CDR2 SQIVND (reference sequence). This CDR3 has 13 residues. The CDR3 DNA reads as TGTGCCAGTAGCCCCCAAGGGGGCAAAGGCTACACCTTC. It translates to CASSPQGGKGYTF.

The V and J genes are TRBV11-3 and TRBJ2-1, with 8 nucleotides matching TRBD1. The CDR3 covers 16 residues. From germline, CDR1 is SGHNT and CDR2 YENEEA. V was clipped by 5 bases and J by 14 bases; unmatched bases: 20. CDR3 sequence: CASSLLRDRGYLYEFF. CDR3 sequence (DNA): TGTGCCAGCAGCCTCTTGAGAGACAGGGGTTACTTATATGAGTTCTTC. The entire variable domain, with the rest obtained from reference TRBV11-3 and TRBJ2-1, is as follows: EAGVVQSPRYKIIEKKQPVAFWCNPISGHNTLYWYLQNLGQGPELLIRYENEEAVDDSQLPKDRFSAERLKGVDSTLKIQPAELGDSAVYLCASSLLRDRGYLYEFFGPGTRLTVL.

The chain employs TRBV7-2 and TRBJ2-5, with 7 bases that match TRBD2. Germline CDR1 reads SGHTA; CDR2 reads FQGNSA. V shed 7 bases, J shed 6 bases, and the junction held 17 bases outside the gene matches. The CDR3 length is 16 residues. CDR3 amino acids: CASTLRWAGVDKTQYF. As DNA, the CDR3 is TGTGCCAGCACCCTGCGGTGGGCGGGGGTCGATAAGACCCAGTACTTC.

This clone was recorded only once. The CDR3 loop reads CASSPGGLAGLTGELFF. DNA of the CDR3: TGTGCCAGCAGCCCAGGGGGGCTAGCGGGGTTAACCGGGGAGCTGTTTTTT. The V gene is TRBV7-9, the J gene TRBJ2-2; 9 nucleotides line up with TRBD2. The CDR3 spans 17 residues. Trimming at V came to 5 bases and at J to 5 bases, leaving 12 bases not matched to a gene. The germline V gene encodes CDR1 SEHNR and CDR2 FQNEAQ (reference sequence).

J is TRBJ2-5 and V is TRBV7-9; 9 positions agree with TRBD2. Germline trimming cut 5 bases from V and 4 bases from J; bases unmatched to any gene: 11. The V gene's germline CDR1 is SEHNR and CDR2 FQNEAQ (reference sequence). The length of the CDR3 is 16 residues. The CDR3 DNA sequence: TGTGCCAGCAGCCGGGTTCTAGCGGGGAGGGGAGAGACCCAGTACTTC. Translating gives CASSRVLAGRGETQYF.

CDR3 residues: CASSFPTGRETQYF. CDR3 sequence (DNA): TGTGCCAGCAGTTTCCCGACTGGTAGGGAGACCCAGTACTTC. This rearrangement joins TRBV28 to TRBJ2-5; D is ambiguous. V was shortened by 3 bases and J by 5 bases, with 13 bases between the two germline ends. Germline CDR1 is MDHEN and CDR2 is SYDVKM. The CDR3 is made up of 14 amino acids.

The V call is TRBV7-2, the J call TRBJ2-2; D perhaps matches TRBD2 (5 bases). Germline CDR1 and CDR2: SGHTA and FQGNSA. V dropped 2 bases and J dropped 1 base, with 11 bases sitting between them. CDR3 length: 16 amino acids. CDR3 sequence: CASSLRAEGNTGELFF. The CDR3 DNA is TGTGCCAGCAGCTTAAGGGCCGAGGGGAACACCGGGGAGCTGTTTTTT.

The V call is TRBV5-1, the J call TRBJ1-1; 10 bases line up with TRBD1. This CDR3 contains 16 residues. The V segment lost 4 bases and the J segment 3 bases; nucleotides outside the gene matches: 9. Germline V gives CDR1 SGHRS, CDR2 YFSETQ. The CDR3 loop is CASSLTGGWGYTEAFF. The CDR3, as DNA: TGCGCCAGCAGCCTGACAGGGGGCTGGGGGTACACTGAAGCTTTCTTT.

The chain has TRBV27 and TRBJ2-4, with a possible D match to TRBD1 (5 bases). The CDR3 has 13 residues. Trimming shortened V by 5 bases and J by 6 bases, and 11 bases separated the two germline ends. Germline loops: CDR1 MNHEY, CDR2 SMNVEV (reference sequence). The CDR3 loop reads CASSQDRRNIQYF. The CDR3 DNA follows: TGTGCCAGCAGTCAAGACAGAAGAAACATTCAGTACTTC.

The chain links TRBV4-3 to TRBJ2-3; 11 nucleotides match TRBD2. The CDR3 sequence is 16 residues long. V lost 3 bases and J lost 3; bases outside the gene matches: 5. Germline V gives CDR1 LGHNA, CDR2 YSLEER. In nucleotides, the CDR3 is TGCGCCAGCAGCCACGGGACTAGCGGCAAAACAGATACGCAGTATTTT. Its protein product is CASSHGTSGKTDTQYF.

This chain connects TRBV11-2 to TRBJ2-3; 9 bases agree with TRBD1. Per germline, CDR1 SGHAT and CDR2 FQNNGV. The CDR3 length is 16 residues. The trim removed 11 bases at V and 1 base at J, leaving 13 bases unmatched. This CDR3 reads CACPGQGRKGTDTQYF. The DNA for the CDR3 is TGTGCCTGCCCCGGACAGGGGCGGAAAGGCACAGATACGCAGTATTTT.

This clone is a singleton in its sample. CDR3 sequence (DNA): TGCAGCGTTGGGAGGGGTGCTAACTATGGCTACACCTTC. Translated: CSVGRGANYGYTF. The V call is TRBV29-1, the J call TRBJ1-2; possible D gene TRBD1, 5 bases. The germline V gene encodes CDR1 SQVTM and CDR2 ANQGSEA. V gave up 4 bases and J gave up 0 bases, with 9 bases separating them. The CDR3 runs to 13 residues.

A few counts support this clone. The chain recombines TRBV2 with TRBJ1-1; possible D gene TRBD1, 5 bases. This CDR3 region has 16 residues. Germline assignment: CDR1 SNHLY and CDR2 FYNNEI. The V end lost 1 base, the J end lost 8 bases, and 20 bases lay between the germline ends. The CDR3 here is CASSEEAGRRNWEAFF. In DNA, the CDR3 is TGTGCCAGCAGTGAAGAGGCAGGGAGGAGAAATTGGGAAGCTTTCTTT.

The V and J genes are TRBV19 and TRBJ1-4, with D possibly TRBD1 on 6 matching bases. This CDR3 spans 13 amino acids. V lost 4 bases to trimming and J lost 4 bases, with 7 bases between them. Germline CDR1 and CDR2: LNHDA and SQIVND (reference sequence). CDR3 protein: CASSRQVNEKLFF. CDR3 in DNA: TGTGCCAGTAGTAGACAGGTTAATGAAAAACTGTTTTTT.